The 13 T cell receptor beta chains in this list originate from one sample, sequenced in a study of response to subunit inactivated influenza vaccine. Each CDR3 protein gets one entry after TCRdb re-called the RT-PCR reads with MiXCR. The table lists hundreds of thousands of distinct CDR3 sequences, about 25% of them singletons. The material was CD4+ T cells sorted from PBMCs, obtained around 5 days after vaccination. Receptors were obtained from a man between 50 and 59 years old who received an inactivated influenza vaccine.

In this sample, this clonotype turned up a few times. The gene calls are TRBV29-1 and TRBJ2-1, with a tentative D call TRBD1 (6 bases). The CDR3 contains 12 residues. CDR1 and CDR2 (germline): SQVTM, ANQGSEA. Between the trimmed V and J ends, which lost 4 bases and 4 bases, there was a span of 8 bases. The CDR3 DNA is TGCAGCGTTGGCGGACAGTACAATGAGCAGTTCTTC. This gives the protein CSVGGQYNEQFF.

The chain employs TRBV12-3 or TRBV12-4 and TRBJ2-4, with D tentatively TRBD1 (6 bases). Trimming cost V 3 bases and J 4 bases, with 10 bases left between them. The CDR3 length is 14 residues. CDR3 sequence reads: CASSLRGGKNIQYF. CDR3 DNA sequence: TGTGCCAGCAGTTTGCGAGGGGGTAAAAACATTCAGTACTTC.

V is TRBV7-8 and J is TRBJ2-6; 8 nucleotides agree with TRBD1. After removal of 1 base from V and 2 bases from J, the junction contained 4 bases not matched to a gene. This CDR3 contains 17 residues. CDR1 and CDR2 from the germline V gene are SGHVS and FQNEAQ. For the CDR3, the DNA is TGTGCCAGCAGCTTAGGTCAGGGGGCGACTGGGGCCAACGTCCTGACTTTC. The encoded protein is CASSLGQGATGANVLTF.

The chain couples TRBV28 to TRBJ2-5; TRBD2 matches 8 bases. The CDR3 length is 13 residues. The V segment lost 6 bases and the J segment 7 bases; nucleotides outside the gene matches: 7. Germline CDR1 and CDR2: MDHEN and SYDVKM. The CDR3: CASSKPGGLTQYF. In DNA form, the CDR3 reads TGTGCCAGCAGCAAACCGGGAGGGCTGACCCAGTACTTC.

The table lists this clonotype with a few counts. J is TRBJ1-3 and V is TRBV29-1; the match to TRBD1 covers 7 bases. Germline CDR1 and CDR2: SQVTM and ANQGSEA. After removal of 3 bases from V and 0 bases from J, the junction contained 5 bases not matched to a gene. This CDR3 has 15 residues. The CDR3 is CSVERDSNSGNTIYF. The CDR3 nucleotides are TGCAGCGTTGAGCGGGACAGCAACTCTGGAAACACCATATATTTT.

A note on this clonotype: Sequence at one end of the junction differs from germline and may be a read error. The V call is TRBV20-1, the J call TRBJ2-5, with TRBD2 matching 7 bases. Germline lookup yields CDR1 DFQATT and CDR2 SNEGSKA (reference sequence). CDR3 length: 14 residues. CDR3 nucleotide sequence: TGCAGTGCTAGTCGGGGAGGGACTAAGGAGACCCAGTGCTTC. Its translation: CSASRGGTKETQCF.

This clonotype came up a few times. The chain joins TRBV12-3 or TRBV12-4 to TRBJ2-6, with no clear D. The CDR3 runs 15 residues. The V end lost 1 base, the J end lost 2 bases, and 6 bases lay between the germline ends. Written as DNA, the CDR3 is TGTGCCAGCAGTTTAGGGTCAGCTGGGGCCAACGTCCTGACTTTC. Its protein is CASSLGSAGANVLTF.

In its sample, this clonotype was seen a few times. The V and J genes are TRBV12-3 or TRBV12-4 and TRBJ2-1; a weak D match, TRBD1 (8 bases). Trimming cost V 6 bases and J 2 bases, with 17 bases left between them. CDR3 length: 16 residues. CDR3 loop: CASSPRTGRAYNEQFF. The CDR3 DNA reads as TGTGCCAGCAGCCCCCGGACAGGGAGGGCCTACAATGAGCAGTTCTTC.

The DNA of the CDR3 is TGTGCCAGCAAACCCATTGGTCGATTGAACACTGAAGCTTTCTTT. Its translation is CASKPIGRLNTEAFF. This chain links TRBV27 with TRBJ1-1; D gene unclear. The CDR3 sequence is 15 residues long. With 7 bases removed from V and 0 bases from J, the gap between germline ends came to 15 bases. Germline-derived CDR1 and CDR2 are MNHEY and SMNVEV (reference sequence).

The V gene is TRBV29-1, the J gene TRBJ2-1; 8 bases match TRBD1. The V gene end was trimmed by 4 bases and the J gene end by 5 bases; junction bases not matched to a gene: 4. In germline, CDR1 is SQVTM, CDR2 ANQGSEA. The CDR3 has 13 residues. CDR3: CSVVGQGNNEQFF. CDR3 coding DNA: TGCAGCGTTGTAGGACAGGGAAACAATGAGCAGTTCTTC.

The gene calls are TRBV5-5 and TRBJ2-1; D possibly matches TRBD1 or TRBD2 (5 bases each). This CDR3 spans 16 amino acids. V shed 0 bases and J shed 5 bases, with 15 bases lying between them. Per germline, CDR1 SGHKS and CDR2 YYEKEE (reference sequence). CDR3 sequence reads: CASSLVIGLGDNEQFF. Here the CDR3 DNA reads TGTGCCAGCAGCTTGGTGATCGGGCTGGGGGACAATGAGCAGTTCTTC.

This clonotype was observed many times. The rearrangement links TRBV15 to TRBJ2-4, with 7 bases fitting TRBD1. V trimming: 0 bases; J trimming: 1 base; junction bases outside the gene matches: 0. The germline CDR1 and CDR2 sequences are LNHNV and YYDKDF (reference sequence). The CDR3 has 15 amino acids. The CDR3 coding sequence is TGTGCCACCAGCAGAGAACAGGGGGCCAAAAACATTCAGTACTTC. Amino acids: CATSREQGAKNIQYF.

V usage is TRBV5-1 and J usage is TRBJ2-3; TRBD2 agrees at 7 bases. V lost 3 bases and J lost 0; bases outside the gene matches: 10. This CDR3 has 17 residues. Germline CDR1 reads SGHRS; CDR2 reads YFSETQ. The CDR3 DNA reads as TGCGCCAGCAGCTCGGCGACGGGGGGTCTTAGCACAGATACGCAGTATTTT. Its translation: CASSSATGGLSTDTQYF.